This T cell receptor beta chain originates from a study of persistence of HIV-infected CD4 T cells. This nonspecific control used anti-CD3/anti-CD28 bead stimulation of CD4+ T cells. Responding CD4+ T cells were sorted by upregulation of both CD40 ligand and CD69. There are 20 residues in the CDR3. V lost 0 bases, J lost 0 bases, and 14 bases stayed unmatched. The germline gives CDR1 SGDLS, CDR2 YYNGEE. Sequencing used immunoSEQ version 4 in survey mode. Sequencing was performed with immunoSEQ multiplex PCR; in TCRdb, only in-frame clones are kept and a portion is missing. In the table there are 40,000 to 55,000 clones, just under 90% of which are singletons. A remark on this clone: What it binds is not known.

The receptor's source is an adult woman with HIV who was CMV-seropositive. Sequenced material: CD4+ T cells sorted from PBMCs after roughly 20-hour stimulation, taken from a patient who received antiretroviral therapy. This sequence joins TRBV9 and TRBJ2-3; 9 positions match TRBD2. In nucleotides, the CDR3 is TGTGCCAGCAGCGTAGTCTTTGTGCGGGGGGGCCTCCTAAGCACAGATACGCAGTATTTT. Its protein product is CASSVVFVRGGLLSTDTQYF.